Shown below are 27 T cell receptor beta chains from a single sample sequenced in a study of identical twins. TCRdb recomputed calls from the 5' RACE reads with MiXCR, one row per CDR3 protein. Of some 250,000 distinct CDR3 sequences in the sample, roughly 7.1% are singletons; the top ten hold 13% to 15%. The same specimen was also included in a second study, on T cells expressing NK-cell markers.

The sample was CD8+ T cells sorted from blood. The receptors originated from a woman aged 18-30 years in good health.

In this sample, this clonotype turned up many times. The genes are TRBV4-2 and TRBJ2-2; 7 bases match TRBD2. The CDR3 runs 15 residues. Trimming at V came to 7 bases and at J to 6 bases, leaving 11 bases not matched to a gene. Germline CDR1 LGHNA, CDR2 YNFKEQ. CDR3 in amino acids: CASTGRGGRSGELFF. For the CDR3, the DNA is TGTGCCAGCACCGGTCGGGGAGGGCGGTCCGGGGAGCTGTTTTTT.

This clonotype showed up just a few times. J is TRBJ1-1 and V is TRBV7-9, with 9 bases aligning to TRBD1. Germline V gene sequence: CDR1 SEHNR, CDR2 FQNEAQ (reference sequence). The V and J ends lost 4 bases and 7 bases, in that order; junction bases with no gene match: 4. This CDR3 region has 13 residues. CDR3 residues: CASSSGTGFEAFF. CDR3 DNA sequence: TGTGCCAGCAGCTCCGGGACAGGGTTTGAAGCTTTCTTT.

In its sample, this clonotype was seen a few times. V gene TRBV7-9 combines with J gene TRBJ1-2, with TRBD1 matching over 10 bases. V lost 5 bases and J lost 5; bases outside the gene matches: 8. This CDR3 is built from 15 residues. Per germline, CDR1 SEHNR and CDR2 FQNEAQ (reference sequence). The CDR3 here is CASSAPTGGAYGYTF. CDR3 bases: TGTGCCAGCAGCGCCCCGACAGGGGGCGCTTATGGCTACACCTTC.

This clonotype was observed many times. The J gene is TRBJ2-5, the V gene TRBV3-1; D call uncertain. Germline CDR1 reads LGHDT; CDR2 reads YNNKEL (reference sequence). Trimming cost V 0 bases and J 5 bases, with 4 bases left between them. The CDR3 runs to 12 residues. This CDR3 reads CASSQEDETQYF. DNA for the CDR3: TGTGCCAGCAGCCAAGAGGACGAGACCCAGTACTTC.

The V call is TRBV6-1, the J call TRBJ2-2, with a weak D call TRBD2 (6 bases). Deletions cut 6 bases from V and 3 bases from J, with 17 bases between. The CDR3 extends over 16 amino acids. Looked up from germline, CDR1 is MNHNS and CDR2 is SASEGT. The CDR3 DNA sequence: TGTGCCAGCAGCGGCCGGGAGAAAACTTACACCGGGGAGCTGTTTTTT. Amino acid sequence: CASSGREKTYTGELFF.

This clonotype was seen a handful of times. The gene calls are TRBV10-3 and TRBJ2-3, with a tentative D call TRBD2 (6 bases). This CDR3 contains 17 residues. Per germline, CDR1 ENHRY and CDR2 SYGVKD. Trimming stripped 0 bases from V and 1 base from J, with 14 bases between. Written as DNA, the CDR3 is TGTGCCATCAGTGAGTCGACGGAGGGCAGACGCACAGATACGCAGTATTTT. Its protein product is CAISESTEGRRTDTQYF.

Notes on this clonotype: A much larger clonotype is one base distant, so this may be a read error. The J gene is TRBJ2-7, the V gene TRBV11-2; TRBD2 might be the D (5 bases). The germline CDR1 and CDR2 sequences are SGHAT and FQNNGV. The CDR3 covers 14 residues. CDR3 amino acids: CASSFGGSVYERYF. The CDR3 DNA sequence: TGTGCCAGCAGCTTCGGCGGGTCCGTCTACGAGCGGTACTTC.

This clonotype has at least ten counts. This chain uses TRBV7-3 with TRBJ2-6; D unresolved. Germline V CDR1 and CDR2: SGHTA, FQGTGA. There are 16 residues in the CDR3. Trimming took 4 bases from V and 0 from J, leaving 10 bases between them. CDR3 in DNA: TGTGCCAGCAGCTCCCCTGGAACCTCTGGGGCCAACGTCCTGACTTTC. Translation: CASSSPGTSGANVLTF.

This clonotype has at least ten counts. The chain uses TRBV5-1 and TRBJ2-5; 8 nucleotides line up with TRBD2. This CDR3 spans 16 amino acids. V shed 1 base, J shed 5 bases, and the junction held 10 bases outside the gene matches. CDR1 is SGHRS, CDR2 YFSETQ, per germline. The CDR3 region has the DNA TGCGCCAGCAGCTTGCCCTCACATAGCGGGGCGGAGACCCAGTACTTC. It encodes CASSLPSHSGAETQYF.

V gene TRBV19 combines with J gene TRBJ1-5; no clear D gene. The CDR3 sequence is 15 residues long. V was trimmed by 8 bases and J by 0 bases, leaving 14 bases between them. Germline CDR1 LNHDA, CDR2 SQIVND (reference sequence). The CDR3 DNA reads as TGTGCCAGTCCACTGCTCGTCTATAGCAATCAGCCCCAGCATTTT. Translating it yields CASPLLVYSNQPQHF.

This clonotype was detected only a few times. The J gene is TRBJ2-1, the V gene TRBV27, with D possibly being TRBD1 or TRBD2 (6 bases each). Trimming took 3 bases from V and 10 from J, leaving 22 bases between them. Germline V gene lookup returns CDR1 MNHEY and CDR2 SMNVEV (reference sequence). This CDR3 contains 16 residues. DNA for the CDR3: TGTGCCAGCAGTTTCTCTGGGGGGCGACAATGGGGAGAGCAGTTCTTC. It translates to CASSFSGGRQWGEQFF.

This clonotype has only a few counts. The CDR3 coding sequence is TGTGCCAGTAGTATTGGGAGGAACACTGAAGCTTTCTTT. Amino acids: CASSIGRNTEAFF. V usage is TRBV19 and J usage is TRBJ1-1; D gene unclear. Germline V gene lookup returns CDR1 LNHDA and CDR2 SQIVND (reference sequence). This CDR3 has 13 amino acids. V shed 3 bases and J shed 1 base, with 6 bases lying between them.

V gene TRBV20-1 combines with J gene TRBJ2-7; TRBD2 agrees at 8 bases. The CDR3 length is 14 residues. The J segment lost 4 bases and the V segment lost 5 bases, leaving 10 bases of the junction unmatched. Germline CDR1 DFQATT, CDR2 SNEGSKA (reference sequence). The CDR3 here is CSAVAGTRTYEQYF. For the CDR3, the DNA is TGCAGTGCTGTCGCCGGGACTAGAACTTACGAGCAGTACTTC.

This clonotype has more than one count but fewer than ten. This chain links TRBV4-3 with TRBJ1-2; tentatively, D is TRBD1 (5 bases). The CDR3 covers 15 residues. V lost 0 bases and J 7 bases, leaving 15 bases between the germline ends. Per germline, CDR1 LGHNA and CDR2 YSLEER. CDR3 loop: CASSQDPGLEGGYTF. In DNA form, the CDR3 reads TGCGCCAGCAGCCAAGATCCGGGGCTCGAGGGTGGCTACACCTTC.

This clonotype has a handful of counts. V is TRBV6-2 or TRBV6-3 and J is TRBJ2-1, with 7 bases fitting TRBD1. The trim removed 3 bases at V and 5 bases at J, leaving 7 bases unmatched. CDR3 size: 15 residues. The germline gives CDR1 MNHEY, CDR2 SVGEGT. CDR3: CASSYGGQIHNEQFF. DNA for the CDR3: TGTGCCAGCAGTTATGGGGGACAGATTCACAATGAGCAGTTCTTC.

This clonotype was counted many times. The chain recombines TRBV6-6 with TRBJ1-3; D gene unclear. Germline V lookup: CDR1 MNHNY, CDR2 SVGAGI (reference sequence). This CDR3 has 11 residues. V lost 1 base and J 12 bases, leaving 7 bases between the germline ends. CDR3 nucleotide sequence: TGTGCCAGCAGTTACTGGCCCTACATATATTTT. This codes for CASSYWPYIYF.

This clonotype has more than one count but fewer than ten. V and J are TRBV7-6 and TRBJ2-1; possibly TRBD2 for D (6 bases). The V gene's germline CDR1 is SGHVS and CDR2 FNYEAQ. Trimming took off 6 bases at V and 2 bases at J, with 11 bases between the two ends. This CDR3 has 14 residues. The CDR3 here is CASSRAGPYNEQFF. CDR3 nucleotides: TGTGCCAGCAGTCGGGCGGGGCCCTACAATGAGCAGTTCTTC.

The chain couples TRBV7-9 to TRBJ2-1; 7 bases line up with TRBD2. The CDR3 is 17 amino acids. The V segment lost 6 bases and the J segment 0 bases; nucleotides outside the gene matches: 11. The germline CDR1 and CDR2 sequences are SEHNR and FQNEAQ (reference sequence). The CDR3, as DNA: TGTGCCAGCAGGGAGGCGGGGGACTCTTTCTCCTACAATGAGCAGTTCTTC. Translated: CASREAGDSFSYNEQFF. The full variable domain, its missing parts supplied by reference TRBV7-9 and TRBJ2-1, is DTGVSQNPRHKITKRGQNVTFRCDPISEHNRLYWYRQTLGQGPEFLTYFQNEAQLEKSRLLSDRFSAERPKGSFSTLEIQRTEQGDSAMYLCASREAGDSFSYNEQFFGPGTRLTVL.

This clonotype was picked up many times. In DNA, the CDR3 is TGTGCCAGCAGCTACTGGCCAGGGTCCACAGATACGCAGTATTTT. This translates into CASSYWPGSTDTQYF. The V gene is TRBV7-8, the J gene TRBJ2-3; a possible D gene is TRBD1 (5 bases). Germline lookup yields CDR1 SGHVS and CDR2 FQNEAQ. V dropped 4 bases and J dropped 2 bases, with 13 bases sitting between them. This CDR3 has 15 amino acids.

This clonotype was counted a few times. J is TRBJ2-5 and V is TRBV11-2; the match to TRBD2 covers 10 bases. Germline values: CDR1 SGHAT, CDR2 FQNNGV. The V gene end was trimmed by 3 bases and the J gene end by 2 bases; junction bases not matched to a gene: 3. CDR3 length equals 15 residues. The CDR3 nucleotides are TGTGCCAGCAGCTTGAGCGGGGGGGAACAAGAGACCCAGTACTTC. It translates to CASSLSGGEQETQYF.

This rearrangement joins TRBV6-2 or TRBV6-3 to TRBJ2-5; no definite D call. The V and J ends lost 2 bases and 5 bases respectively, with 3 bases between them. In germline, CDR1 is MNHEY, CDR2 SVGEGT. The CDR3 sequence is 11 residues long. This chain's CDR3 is CASSYDETQYF. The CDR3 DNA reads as TGTGCCAGCAGTTACGATGAGACCCAGTACTTC.

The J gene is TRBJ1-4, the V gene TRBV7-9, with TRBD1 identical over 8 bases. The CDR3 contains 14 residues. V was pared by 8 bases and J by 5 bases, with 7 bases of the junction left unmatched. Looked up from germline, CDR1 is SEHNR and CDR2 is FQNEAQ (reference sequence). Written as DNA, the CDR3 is TGTGCCAGCTTGGGACAGGACGTAAATGAAAAACTGTTTTTT. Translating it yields CASLGQDVNEKLFF.

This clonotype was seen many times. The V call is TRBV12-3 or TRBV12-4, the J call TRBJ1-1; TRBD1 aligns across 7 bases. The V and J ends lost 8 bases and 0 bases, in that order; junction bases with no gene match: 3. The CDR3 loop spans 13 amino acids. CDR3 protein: CASGDRVNTEAFF. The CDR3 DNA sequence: TGTGCCAGCGGCGACAGGGTGAACACTGAAGCTTTCTTT.

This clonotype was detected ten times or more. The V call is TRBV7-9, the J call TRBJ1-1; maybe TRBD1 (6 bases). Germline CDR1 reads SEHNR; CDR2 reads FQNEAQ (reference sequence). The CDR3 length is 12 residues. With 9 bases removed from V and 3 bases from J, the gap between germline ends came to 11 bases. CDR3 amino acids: CASAQGHTEAFF. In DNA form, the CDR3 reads TGTGCCAGTGCCCAGGGGCACACTGAAGCTTTCTTT.

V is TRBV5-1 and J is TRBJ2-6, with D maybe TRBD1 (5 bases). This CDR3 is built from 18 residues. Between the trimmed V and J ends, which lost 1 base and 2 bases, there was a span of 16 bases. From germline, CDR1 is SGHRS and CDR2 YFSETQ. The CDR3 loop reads CASSLNQGPLTGANVLTF. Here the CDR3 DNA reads TGCGCCAGCAGCTTGAACCAGGGCCCCCTCACTGGGGCCAACGTCCTGACTTTC.

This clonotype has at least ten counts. CDR3 region: CASIERGTGLNEQFF. Here the CDR3 DNA reads TGTGCCAGCATCGAGAGAGGGACAGGGCTAAATGAGCAGTTCTTC. The chain links TRBV11-2 to TRBJ2-1, with 9 bases aligning to TRBD1. The germline V gene encodes CDR1 SGHAT and CDR2 FQNNGV. The V gene end was trimmed by 7 bases and the J gene end by 7 bases; junction bases not matched to a gene: 11. The CDR3 sequence is 15 residues long.

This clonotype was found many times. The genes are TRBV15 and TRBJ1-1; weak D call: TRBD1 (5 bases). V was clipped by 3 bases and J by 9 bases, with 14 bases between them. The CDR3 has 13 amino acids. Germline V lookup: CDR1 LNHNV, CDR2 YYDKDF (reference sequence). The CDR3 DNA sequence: TGTGCCACCAGCAGGGGAGGGGCAGAAAAAGCTTTCTTT. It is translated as CATSRGGAEKAFF.